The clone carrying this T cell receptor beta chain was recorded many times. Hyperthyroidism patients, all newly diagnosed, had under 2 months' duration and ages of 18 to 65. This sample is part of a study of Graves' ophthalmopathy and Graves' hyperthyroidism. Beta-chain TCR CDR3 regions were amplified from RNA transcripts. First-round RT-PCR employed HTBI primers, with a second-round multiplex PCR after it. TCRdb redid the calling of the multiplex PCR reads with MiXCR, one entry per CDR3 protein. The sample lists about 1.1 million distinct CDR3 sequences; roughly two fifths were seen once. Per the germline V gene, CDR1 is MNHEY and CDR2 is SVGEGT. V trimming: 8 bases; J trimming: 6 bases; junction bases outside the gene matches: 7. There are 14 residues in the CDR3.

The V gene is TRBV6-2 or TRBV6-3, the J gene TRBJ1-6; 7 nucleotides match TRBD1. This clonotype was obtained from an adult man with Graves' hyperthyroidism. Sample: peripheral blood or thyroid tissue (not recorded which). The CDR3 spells CASLRDRTNSPLHF. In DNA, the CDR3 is TGTGCCAGCCTTCGGGACAGAACTAATTCACCCCTCCACTTT.